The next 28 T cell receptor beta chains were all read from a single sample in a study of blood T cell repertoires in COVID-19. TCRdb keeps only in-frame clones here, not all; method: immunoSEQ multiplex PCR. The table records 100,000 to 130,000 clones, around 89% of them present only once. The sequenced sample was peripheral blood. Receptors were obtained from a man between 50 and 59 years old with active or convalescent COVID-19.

The CDR3 is CSASRYKAVNTGELFF. The CDR3 coding sequence is TGCAGTGCTAGTAGATACAAGGCGGTCAACACCGGGGAGCTGTTTTTT. The rearrangement links TRBV20-1 to TRBJ2-2; D gene ambiguous. V gave up 3 bases and J gave up 2 bases, with 16 bases separating them. Germline V gene lookup returns CDR1 DFQATT and CDR2 SNEGSKA (reference sequence). The CDR3 sequence is 16 residues long.

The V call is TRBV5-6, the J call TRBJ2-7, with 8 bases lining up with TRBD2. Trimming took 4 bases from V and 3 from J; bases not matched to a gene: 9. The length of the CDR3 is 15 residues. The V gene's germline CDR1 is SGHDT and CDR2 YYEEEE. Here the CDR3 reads CASSRGGRPGYEQYF. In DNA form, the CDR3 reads TGTGCCAGCAGCCGGGGGGGGCGGCCAGGCTACGAGCAGTACTTC.

The CDR3 is CASSSTGVGGNEKLFF. DNA for the CDR3: TGTGCCAGCAGCTCCACAGGGGTAGGAGGTAATGAAAAACTGTTTTTT. The chain carries TRBV7-9 and TRBJ1-4; 7 bases match TRBD1. CDR1 is SEHNR, CDR2 FQNEAQ, per germline (reference sequence). With V trimmed by 4 bases and J by 4 bases, 9 bases remained unmatched. The CDR3 totals 16 residues. Combining the CDR3 with reference TRBV7-9 and TRBJ1-4 gives the whole variable domain DTGVSQNPRHKITKRGQNVTFRCDPISEHNRLYWYRQTLGQGPEFLTYFQNEAQLEKSRLLSDRFSAERPKGSFSTLEIQRTEQGDSAMYLCASSSTGVGGNEKLFFGSGTQLSVL.

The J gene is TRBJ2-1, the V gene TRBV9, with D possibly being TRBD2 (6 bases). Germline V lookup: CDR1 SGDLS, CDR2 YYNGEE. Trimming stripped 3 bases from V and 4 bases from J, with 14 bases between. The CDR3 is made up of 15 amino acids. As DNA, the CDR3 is TGTGCCAGCAGCGAGGGGACTCCTGGGTACAATGAGCAGTTCTTC. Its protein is CASSEGTPGYNEQFF.

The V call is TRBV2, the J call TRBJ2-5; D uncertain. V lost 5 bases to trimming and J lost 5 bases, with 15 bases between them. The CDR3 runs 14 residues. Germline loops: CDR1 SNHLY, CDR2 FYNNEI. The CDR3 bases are TGTGCCAGCAGTACCCCTTTAGTATTTGAGACCCAGTACTTC. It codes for CASSTPLVFETQYF.

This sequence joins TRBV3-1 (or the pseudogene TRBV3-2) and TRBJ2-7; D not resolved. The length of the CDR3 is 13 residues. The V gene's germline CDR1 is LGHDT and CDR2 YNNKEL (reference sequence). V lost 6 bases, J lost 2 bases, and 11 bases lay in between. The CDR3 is CASSKWATYEQYF. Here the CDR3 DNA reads TGTGCCAGCAGTAAGTGGGCTACCTACGAGCAGTACTTC.

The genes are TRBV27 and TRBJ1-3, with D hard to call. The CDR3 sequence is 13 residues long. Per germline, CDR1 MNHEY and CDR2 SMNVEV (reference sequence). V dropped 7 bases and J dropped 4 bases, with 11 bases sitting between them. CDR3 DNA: TGTGCCAGCAAGCGGGGTGGGGGAAACACCATATATTTT. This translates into CASKRGGGNTIYF.

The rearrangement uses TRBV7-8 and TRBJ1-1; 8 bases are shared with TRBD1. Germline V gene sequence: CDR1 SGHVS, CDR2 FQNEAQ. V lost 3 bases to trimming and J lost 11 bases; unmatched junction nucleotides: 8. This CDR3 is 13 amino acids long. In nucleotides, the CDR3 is TGTGCCAGCAGCTTCGACAGGGGTCCCGAGGCTTTCTTT. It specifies CASSFDRGPEAFF.

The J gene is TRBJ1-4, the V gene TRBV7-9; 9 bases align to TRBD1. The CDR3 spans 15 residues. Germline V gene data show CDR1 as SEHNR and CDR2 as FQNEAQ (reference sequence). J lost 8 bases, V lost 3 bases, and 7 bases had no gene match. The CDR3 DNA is TGTGCCAGCAGCTTGCCGGGACAGGGAGAAGAAAAACTGTTTTTT. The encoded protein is CASSLPGQGEEKLFF.

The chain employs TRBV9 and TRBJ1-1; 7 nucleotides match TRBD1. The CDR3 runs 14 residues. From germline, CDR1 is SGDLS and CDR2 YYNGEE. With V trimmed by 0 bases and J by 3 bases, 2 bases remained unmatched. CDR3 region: CASSVVTGDTEAFF. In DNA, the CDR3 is TGTGCCAGCAGCGTAGTCACAGGGGACACTGAAGCTTTCTTT.

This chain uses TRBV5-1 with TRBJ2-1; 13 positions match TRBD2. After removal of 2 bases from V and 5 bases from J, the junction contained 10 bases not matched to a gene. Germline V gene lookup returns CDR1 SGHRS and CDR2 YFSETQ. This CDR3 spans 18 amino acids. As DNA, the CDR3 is TGCGCCAGCAGCTTTCAAGGGTTGGGACTAGCGGGAAACAATGAGCAGTTCTTC. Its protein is CASSFQGLGLAGNNEQFF.

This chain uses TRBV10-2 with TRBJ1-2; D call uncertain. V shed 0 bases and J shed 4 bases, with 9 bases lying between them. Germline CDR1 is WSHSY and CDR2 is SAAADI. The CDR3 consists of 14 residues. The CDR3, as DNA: TGCGCCAGCAGTGAGTCGAGAGGATCCTATGGCTACACCTTC. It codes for CASSESRGSYGYTF.

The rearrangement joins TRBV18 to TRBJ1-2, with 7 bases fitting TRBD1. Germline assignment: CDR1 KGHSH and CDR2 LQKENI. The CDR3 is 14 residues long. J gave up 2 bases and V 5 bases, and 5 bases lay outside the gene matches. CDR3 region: CASSGPGGNYGYTF. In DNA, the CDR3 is TGTGCCAGCTCAGGCCCAGGGGGAAACTATGGCTACACCTTC.

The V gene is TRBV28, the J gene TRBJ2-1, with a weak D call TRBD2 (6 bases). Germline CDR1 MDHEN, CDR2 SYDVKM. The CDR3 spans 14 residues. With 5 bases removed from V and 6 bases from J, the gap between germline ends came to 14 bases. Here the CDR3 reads CASSPPGLGNEQFF. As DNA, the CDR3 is TGTGCCAGCAGTCCCCCGGGACTCGGCAATGAGCAGTTCTTC.

The CDR3 nucleotides are TGTGCCAGCCTTCCCTTTGGGACAGCTAATGAAAAACTGTTTTTT. This encodes CASLPFGTANEKLFF. The rearrangement uses TRBV28 and TRBJ1-4; TRBD1 matches at 7 bases. This CDR3 spans 15 amino acids. CDR1 is MDHEN, CDR2 SYDVKM, per germline. J lost 3 bases, V lost 8 bases, and 9 bases had no gene match.

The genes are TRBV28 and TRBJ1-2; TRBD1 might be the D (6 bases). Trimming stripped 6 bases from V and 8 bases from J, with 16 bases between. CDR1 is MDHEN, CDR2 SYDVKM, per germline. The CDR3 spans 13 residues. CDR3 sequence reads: CASSTRAGDGYTF. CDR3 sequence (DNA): TGTGCCAGCAGCACTCGTGCAGGGGACGGCTACACCTTC.

The CDR3 DNA is TGTGCCAGCAGCCCACCTAACAGAGATACGCAGTATTTT. Translating it yields CASSPPNRDTQYF. The chain links TRBV7-9 to TRBJ2-3, with no clear D. This CDR3 contains 13 residues. Trimming shortened V by 5 bases and J by 5 bases, and 11 bases separated the two germline ends. Germline-derived CDR1 and CDR2 are SEHNR and FQNEAQ (reference sequence).

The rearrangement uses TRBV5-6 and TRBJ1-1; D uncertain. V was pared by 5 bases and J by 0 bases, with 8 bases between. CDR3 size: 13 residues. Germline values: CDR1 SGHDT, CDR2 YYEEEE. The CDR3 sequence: CASRNTVNTEAFF. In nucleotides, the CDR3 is TGTGCCAGCAGAAACACAGTGAACACTGAAGCTTTCTTT.

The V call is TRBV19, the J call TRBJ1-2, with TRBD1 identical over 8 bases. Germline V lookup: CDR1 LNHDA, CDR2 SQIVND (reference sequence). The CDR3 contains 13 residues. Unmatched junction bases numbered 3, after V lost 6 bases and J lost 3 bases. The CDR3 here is CASRDREDYGYTF. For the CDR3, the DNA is TGTGCCAGTAGGGACAGGGAAGACTATGGCTACACCTTC.

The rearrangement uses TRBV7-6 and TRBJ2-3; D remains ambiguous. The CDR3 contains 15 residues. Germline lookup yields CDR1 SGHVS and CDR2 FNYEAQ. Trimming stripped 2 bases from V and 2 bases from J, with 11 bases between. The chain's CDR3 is CASSLQQSFTDTQYF. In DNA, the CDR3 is TGTGCCAGCAGCTTACAACAGAGTTTCACAGATACGCAGTATTTT.

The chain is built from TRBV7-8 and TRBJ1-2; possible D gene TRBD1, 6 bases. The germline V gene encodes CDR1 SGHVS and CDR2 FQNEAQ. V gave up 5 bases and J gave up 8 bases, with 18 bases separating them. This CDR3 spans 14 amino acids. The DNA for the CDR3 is TGTGCCAGCAGCCCAGAAGGGGGGGGGCAAGGCTACACCTTC. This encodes CASSPEGGGQGYTF.

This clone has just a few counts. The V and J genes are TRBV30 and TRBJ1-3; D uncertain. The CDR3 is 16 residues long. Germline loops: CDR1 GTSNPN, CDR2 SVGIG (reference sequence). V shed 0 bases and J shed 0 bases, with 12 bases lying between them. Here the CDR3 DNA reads TGTGCCTGGAGTGTACCAGCGGTGAACTCTGGAAACACCATATATTTT. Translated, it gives CAWSVPAVNSGNTIYF.

CDR3: CASRNPLRREARTDTQYF. The CDR3 DNA reads TGTGCCAGCAGAAATCCCCTTAGGCGGGAGGCAAGGACAGATACGCAGTATTTT. The chain uses TRBV7-9 and TRBJ2-3, with TRBD2 matching over 8 bases. V was clipped by 6 bases and J by 3 bases; unmatched bases: 17. From germline, CDR1 is SEHNR and CDR2 FQNEAQ (reference sequence). This CDR3 comprises 18 residues.

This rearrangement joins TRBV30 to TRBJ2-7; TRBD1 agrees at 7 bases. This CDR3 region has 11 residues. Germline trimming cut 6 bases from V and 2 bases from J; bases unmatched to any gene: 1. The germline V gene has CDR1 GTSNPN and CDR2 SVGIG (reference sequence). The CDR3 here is CACDRAYEQYF. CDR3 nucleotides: TGTGCCTGTGACAGGGCCTACGAGCAGTACTTC.

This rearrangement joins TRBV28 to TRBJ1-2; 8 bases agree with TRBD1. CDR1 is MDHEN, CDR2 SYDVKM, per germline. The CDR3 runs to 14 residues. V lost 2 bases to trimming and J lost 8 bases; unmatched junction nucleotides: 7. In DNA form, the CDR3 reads TGTGCCAGCAGTTTAAGCAGGGGGCTCGTGGGCTACACCTTC. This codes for CASSLSRGLVGYTF.

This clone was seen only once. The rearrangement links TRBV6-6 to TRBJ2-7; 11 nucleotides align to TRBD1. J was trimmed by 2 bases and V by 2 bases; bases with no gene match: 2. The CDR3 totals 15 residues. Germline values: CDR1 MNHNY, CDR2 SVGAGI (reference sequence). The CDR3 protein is CASSYGDRGAYEQYF. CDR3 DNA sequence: TGTGCCAGCAGTTACGGGGACAGGGGGGCCTACGAGCAGTACTTC.

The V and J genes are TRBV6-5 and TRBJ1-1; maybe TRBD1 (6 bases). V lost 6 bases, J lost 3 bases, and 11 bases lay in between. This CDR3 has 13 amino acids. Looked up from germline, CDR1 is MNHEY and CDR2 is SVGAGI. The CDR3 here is CASSRGGDTEAFF. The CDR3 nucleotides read TGTGCCAGCAGCAGAGGGGGGGACACTGAAGCTTTCTTT.

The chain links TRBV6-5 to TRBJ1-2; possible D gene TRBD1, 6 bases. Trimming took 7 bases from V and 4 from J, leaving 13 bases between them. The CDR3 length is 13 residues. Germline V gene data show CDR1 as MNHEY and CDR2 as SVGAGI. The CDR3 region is CASTPGGSYGYTF. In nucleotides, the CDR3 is TGTGCCAGCACCCCTGGGGGCAGCTATGGCTACACCTTC.